This TCR beta chain is from a study of response to subunit inactivated influenza vaccine. Study findings and constraints: It was suggested by the authors that few new T cells are recruited by each seasonal influenza vaccination.

TCRdb used MiXCR to reprocess the RT-PCR reads, holding one entry per CDR3 protein. The sample has 700,000 to 900,000 distinct CDR3 sequences; roughly 20% are singletons. This clonotype was counted many times. No antigen is known for it. The CDR3 extends over 14 amino acids. Germline assignment: CDR1 SGHRS and CDR2 YFSETQ. The V and J ends lost 0 bases and 1 base respectively, with 7 bases between them. The V and J genes are TRBV5-1 and TRBJ1-1; D gene uncertain. The TCR was taken from a man between 50 and 59 years old who received an inactivated influenza vaccine. The source material was PBMCs from blood, sampled 4 to 6 days after vaccination. The CDR3: CASSLGPANTEAFF. For the CDR3, the DNA is TGCGCCAGCAGCTTGGGTCCGGCGAACACTGAAGCTTTCTTT.